What follows are 9 T cell receptor beta chains derived from one specimen sequenced in a study of T cell responses to AZD1222 COVID-19 vaccine. Measured with immunoSEQ multiplex PCR; TCRdb has only the in-frame clones, and not every one. The data show around 150,000 clones, with 80% to 95% seen just once and over 4% held by the top ten. The material was peripheral blood, obtained 28 days after the second AZD1222 dose. These TCRs come from an adult who received the AZD1222 COVID-19 vaccine.

V and J are TRBV6-7 and TRBJ2-7; D is uncertain. TRBV6-7 qualifies as an ORF whose function is uncertain. Trimming removed 1 base from V and 4 bases from J, with 5 bases in between. The CDR3 is 12 residues long. CDR3 sequence: CASSYWGYEQYF. DNA of the CDR3: TGTGCCAGCAGTTACTGGGGATACGAGCAGTACTTC.

V gene TRBV7-2 combines with J gene TRBJ1-5; D unresolved. V shed 2 bases and J shed 5 bases, with 7 bases lying between them. From germline, CDR1 is SGHTA and CDR2 FQGNSA. The CDR3 runs 13 residues. In DNA, the CDR3 is TGTGCCAGCAGCTTAATACTAGATCAGCCCCAGCATTTT. Translation: CASSLILDQPQHF.

The chain carries TRBV15 and TRBJ2-1; D gene ambiguous. V dropped 1 base and J dropped 4 bases, with 2 bases sitting between them. CDR1 is LNHNV, CDR2 YYDKDF, per germline (reference sequence). The CDR3 covers 12 residues. In DNA, the CDR3 is TGTGCCACCAGCAGAGGGTACAATGAGCAGTTCTTC. This encodes CATSRGYNEQFF.

V and J are TRBV7-2 and TRBJ2-1; D not certain. The CDR3 covers 16 residues. The germline V gene encodes CDR1 SGHTA and CDR2 FQGNSA. V lost 1 base and J lost 7, with 17 bases in between. CDR3 bases: TGTGCCAGCAGCTTAGTTTCTGGAACAATGGGGAATGAGCAGTTCTTC. Residues: CASSLVSGTMGNEQFF. The full variable domain, in which reference TRBV7-2 and TRBJ2-1 provide the parts outside the CDR3, is GAGVSQSPSNKVTEKGKDVELRCDPISGHTALYWYRQSLGQGLEFLIYFQGNSAPDKSGLPSDRFSAERTGGSVSTLTIQRTQQEDSAVYLCASSLVSGTMGNEQFFGPGTRLTVL.

The V call is TRBV6-5, the J call TRBJ2-3; D remains ambiguous. From germline, CDR1 is MNHEY and CDR2 SVGAGI. The germline V and J ends were trimmed by 4 bases and 0 bases, with 8 bases remaining between them. This CDR3 has 14 residues. The CDR3 here is CASSSTYSTDTQYF. CDR3 DNA sequence: TGTGCCAGCAGTTCCACCTATAGCACAGATACGCAGTATTTT.

The chain uses TRBV5-6 and TRBJ1-2; TRBD1 aligns across 7 bases. The CDR3 contains 15 residues. Germline CDR1 reads SGHDT; CDR2 reads YYEEEE. J gave up 4 bases and V 0 bases, and 6 bases lay outside the gene matches. CDR3 loop: CASSLDAGTAYGYTF. DNA of the CDR3: TGTGCCAGCAGCTTGGACGCAGGGACAGCCTATGGCTACACCTTC.

The chain joins TRBV27 to TRBJ2-7; TRBD1 matches at 12 bases. Losses at the gene ends were 8 bases for V and 5 bases for J; bases not matched to a gene: 7. This CDR3 has 14 amino acids. The germline V gene has CDR1 MNHEY and CDR2 SMNVEV (reference sequence). The CDR3 loop is CASGWGQGANEQYF. The CDR3 DNA follows: TGTGCCAGCGGGTGGGGACAGGGGGCGAACGAGCAGTACTTC.

The genes are TRBV27 and TRBJ2-7; TRBD1 agrees at 7 bases. The germline V gene encodes CDR1 MNHEY and CDR2 SMNVEV (reference sequence). The CDR3 has 18 residues. The J segment lost 3 bases and the V segment lost 8 bases, leaving 22 bases of the junction unmatched. CDR3 loop: CASLPVLSRDRNLYEQYF. Written as DNA, the CDR3 is TGTGCCAGCCTCCCAGTGCTGTCCCGGGACAGAAACCTCTACGAGCAGTACTTC.

The genes are TRBV7-3 and TRBJ2-1; 8 bases fit TRBD2. Germline assignment: CDR1 SGHTA and CDR2 FQGTGA. This CDR3 spans 15 amino acids. J gave up 7 bases and V 1 base, and 6 bases lay outside the gene matches. For the CDR3, the DNA is TGTGCCAGCAGCTTAAATAGCGGGATGGGGAATGAGCAGTTCTTC. It encodes CASSLNSGMGNEQFF.